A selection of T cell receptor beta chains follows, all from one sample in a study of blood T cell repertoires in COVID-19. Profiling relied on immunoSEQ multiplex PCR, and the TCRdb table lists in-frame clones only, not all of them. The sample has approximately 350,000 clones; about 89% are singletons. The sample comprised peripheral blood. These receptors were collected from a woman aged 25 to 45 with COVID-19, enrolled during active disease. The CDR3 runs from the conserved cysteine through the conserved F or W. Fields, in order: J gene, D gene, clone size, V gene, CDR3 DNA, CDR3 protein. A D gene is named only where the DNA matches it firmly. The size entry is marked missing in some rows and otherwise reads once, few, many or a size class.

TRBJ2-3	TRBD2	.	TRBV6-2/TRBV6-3	TGTGCCAGCAGTTACGAGACTAGCGGGAAGGGCACAGATACGCAGTATTTT	CASSYETSGKGTDTQYF
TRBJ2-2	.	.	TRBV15	TGTGCCACCAGCAGTGGTGTCGGAACAGGCTGGGCCGGGGAGCTGTTTTTT	CATSSGVGTGWAGELFF
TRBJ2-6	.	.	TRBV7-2	TGTGCCAGCAGCTTAGATTCGGGCTCTGGGGCCAACGTCCTGACTTTC	CASSLDSGSGANVLTF
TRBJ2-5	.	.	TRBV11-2	TGTGCCAGCAGCTCCCATAGCGAAGAGACCCAGTACTTC	CASSSHSEETQYF
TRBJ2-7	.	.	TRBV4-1	TGCGCCAGCAGCCACGAAAGTGGGGCGAGCGAGCAGTACTTC	CASSHESGASEQYF
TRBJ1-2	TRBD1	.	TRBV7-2	TGTGCCAGCAGCTTAGACGGACAGGGGATTAACTATGGCTACACCTTC	CASSLDGQGINYGYTF
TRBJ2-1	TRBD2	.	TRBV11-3	TGTGCCAGCAGCTTAGCCCCAGCGGGAGTAGGAAATGAGCAGTTCTTC	CASSLAPAGVGNEQFF
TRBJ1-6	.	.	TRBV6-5	TGTGCCAGCAGTTACAGGCAGGAATATAATTCACCCCTCCACTTT	CASSYRQEYNSPLHF
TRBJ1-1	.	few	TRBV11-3	TGTGCCAGCAGCCCAACTTACGGGAACACTGAAGCTTTCTTT	CASSPTYGNTEAFF
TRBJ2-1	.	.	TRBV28	TGTGCCAGCAGTCCGACAGCCCGGGAGCAGTTCTTC	CASSPTAREQFF
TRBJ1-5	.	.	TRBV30	TGTGCCTGGAGTGTAACAGGCAATCAGCCCCAGCATTTT	CAWSVTGNQPQHF
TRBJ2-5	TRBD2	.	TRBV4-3	TGCGCCAGCAGCCAAGATGTCCCGGGGGGGCAAGAGACCCAGTACTTC	CASSQDVPGGQETQYF
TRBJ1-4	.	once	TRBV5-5	TGTGCCAGCAGCACGGGAGTCTCGGAGGAAAAACTGTTTTTT	CASSTGVSEEKLFF
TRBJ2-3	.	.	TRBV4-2	TGTGCCAGCAGCCAACCCTCTAGCACAGATACGCAGTATTTT	CASSQPSSTDTQYF
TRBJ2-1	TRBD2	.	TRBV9	TGTGCCAGCAGCACCCCGGGACTAGCGGGGGGCAATGAGCAGTTCTTC	CASSTPGLAGGNEQFF
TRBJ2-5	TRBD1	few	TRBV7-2	TGTGCCAGCAGTCGACAGGGGGGAACGGAGACCCAGTACTTC	CASSRQGGTETQYF
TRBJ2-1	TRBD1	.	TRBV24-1	TGTGCCACCAGTGATCCTCAACCGGGACAGTCCATGAACCAGCAGTTCTTC	CATSDPQPGQSMNQQFF
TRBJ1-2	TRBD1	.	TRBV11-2	TGTGCCAGCAGCGCTAGGGACAGGGGGAACTATGGCTACACCTTC	CASSARDRGNYGYTF
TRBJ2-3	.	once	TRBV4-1	TGCGCCAGCAGCCAAGTTTCAGGGGATACGCAGTATTTT	CASSQVSGDTQYF
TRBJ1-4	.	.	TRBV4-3	TGCGCCAGCAGCCAAGATACGAACAGCCCCGGCGGGTCTTTGGGAAAACTGTTTTTT	CASSQDTNSPGGSLGKLFF
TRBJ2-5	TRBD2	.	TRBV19	TGTGCCAGTAGTGTTAGCGGGAGCCGTGAGACCCAGTACTTC	CASSVSGSRETQYF
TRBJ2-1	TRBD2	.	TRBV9	TGTGCCAGCAGCGTCGCGGGAGTTAAGAATGAGCAGTTCTTC	CASSVAGVKNEQFF
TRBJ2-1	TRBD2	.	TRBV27	TGTGCCAGCAGTCCCAGAGGACTAGCGGGAGCGTCGAGGGCCTACAATGAGCAGTTCTTC	CASSPRGLAGASRAYNEQFF
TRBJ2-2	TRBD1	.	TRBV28	TGTGCCGTCTCAGGGGGCTGGGTGAACACCGGGGAGCTGTTTTTT	CAVSGGWVNTGELFF
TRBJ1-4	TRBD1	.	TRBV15	TGTGCCACCAGCAGAGATTCAAACAGGGGGGATGAAAAACTGTTTTTT	CATSRDSNRGDEKLFF